One and the same sample provided the 5 T cell receptor beta chains below, sequenced in a study of shared clonotypes between healthy human individuals. Here immunoSEQ multiplex PCR was the method, and the copy in TCRdb shows in-frame clones only, minus some. The table records approximately 710,000 clones, 90% of them present only once. Material for sequencing was memory CD8+ T cells from PBMCs. Subset meaning: CD45RO+ cells pooled with CCR7-negative TemRA cells. These receptors were taken from a man between 18 and 29 years old in good health. Some clones in this sample may be carry-over from other donors' samples.

Of note for this clone: One end of the junction varies from germline; a read error may be responsible. J is TRBJ2-7 and V is TRBV30, with 7 bases that match TRBD1. The CDR3 totals 12 residues. Germline V gene data show CDR1 as GTSNPN and CDR2 as SVGIG (reference sequence). The CDR3 DNA reads as TGTGCCTGCAGTGACAGGGTCCACGAGCAGTACTTC. It specifies CACSDRVHEQYF.

This clone was seen at least ten times. This chain links TRBV6-1 with TRBJ1-2; weak D call: TRBD1 (6 bases). The CDR3 extends over 13 amino acids. V was trimmed by 2 bases and J by 7 bases, leaving 11 bases between them. Per the germline V gene, CDR1 is MNHNS and CDR2 is SASEGT. The CDR3 region has the DNA TGTGCCAGCAGTGAAACAGGGAAGGGTGGCTACACCTTC. Translation gives CASSETGKGGYTF.

The rearrangement links TRBV5-4 to TRBJ2-5, with 7 nucleotides matching TRBD2. V shed 0 bases and J 4 bases; nucleotides not matched to a gene: 6. Looked up from germline, CDR1 is SGHNT and CDR2 is YYREEE (reference sequence). This CDR3 contains 15 residues. Written as DNA, the CDR3 is TGTGCCAGCAGCTTGGGGGACTATACGGGAGAGACCCAGTACTTC. Translation: CASSLGDYTGETQYF.

The CDR3, as DNA: TGCGCCAGCAGTGAGTCGAAGGGGCGGACCGGGGAGCTGTTTTTT. Encoded protein: CASSESKGRTGELFF. The chain carries TRBV10-1 and TRBJ2-2, with a possible D match to TRBD1 (5 bases). Looked up from germline, CDR1 is WNHNN and CDR2 is SYGVQD (reference sequence). Between the trimmed V and J ends, which lost 0 bases and 5 bases, there was a span of 10 bases. The CDR3 runs to 15 residues.

CDR3 residues: CASSPGPNYEQYF. The CDR3 coding sequence is TGTGCCAGCAGCCCAGGACCGAACTACGAGCAGTACTTC. The chain has TRBV11-3 and TRBJ2-7; no definite D call. The CDR3 extends over 13 amino acids. Germline V gene sequence: CDR1 SGHNT, CDR2 YENEEA. V was shortened by 5 bases and J by 3 bases, with 11 bases between the two germline ends.